The entry below gives a single T cell receptor (beta chain) sequence along with its context. The data were obtained in a study of blood T cells in healthy people across ages. Primers used in a second PCR of about 6 to 11 cycles were a sample-barcoded 5' primer and a J-beta primer mix. One entry per CDR3 protein, called by TCRdb with MiXCR from the 5' RACE reads. The table lists approximately 800,000 distinct CDR3 sequences, approximately 25% of them singletons. Germline V CDR1 and CDR2: MGHDK, SYGVNS. Trimming left V 1 base short and J 6 bases short, with 12 bases between. CDR3 length: 15 amino acids. This sample was also put to use in a study of T cells of mothers and their children.

The source material was blood. The chain employs TRBV25-1 and TRBJ2-2; D is uncertain. The sequence derives from a boy aged 10-17 years in good health. CDR3 sequence reads: CASSELKSPAGELFF. The CDR3 region has the DNA TGTGCCAGCAGTGAATTAAAGTCCCCCGCCGGGGAGCTGTTTTTT.